The 7 T cell receptor beta chains below were found in one sample sequenced in a study of T cell repertoires in cytomegalovirus infection. TCRdb fed the reads into MiXCR, producing one record per CDR3 protein. Of tens of thousands of distinct CDR3 sequences in the sample, roughly a fifth are singletons; the top ten hold roughly 50%. These receptors have no identified antigens. Source: CD8+ T cells from cultured PBMCs, taken from culture after CMV antigen stimulation. Receptors originate from a human donor in good health (CMV status not recorded). Some clones in this sample may be carry-over from other donors' samples.

This clonotype was seen only once. The rearrangement joins TRBV11-2 to TRBJ2-5, with D perhaps matching TRBD1 or TRBD2 (5 bases each). With 2 bases removed from V and 5 bases from J, the gap between germline ends came to 18 bases. The CDR3 contains 16 residues. Germline V lookup: CDR1 SGHAT, CDR2 FQNNGV. CDR3 region: CASSLRGPGSRETQYF. The CDR3 DNA sequence: TGTGCCAGCAGCTTACGAGGGCCAGGGTCCCGGGAGACCCAGTACTTC.

This clonotype is categorized as medium-sized. The chain uses TRBV7-2 and TRBJ1-2; the match to TRBD1 covers 7 bases. This CDR3 has 16 amino acids. Germline V gene sequence: CDR1 SGHTA, CDR2 FQGNSA. V was clipped by 5 bases and J by 7 bases; unmatched bases: 16. The CDR3 reads CASSTGVSGVRFGYTF. Here the CDR3 DNA reads TGTGCCAGCAGCACAGGGGTCAGCGGCGTACGGTTTGGCTACACCTTC.

V and J are TRBV4-3 and TRBJ1-2, with 7 bases identical to TRBD1. The CDR3 is 15 residues long. Trimming took 0 bases from V and 2 from J; bases not matched to a gene: 3. Germline CDR1 LGHNA, CDR2 YSLEER. The CDR3 sequence: CASSQDRTGNYGYTF. CDR3 nucleotides: TGCGCCAGCAGCCAAGATCGGACAGGCAACTATGGCTACACCTTC.

The chain recombines TRBV4-3 with TRBJ1-1, with D perhaps TRBD1 (6 bases). V was trimmed by 0 bases and J by 5 bases, leaving 13 bases between them. CDR1 is LGHNA and CDR2 is YSLEER in the germline V gene. The CDR3 has 15 amino acids. CDR3 sequence reads: CASSQDEGGRTEAFF. CDR3 DNA: TGCGCCAGCAGCCAAGATGAGGGGGGGAGGACTGAAGCTTTCTTT.

On this clonotype itself: The junction departs from the called germline gene at one end, perhaps through a read error. This chain connects TRBV7-4 to TRBJ1-2; 9 nucleotides align to TRBD1. This CDR3 is built from 15 residues. CDR1 is SGHVT, CDR2 SQSDAQ, per germline. This CDR3 reads CANSPDRGGAYGYTF. In nucleotides, the CDR3 is TGTGCCAACAGCCCCGACAGGGGGGGGGCTTATGGCTACACCTTC.

V is TRBV7-2 and J is TRBJ1-4; no reliable D call. Germline assignment: CDR1 SGHTA and CDR2 FQGNSA. Deletions cut 5 bases from V and 4 bases from J, with 14 bases between. This CDR3 region has 15 residues. This CDR3 is CTSSLSTDLNEKLFF. The CDR3 DNA reads as TGTACCAGCAGCCTCTCGACGGACCTTAATGAAAAACTGTTTTTT.

This chain joins TRBV15 and TRBJ1-5; tentatively, D is TRBD1 (5 bases). The V end lost 7 bases, the J end lost 2 bases, and 12 bases lay between the germline ends. Germline loops: CDR1 LNHNV, CDR2 YYDKDF (reference sequence). The CDR3 is 14 residues long. The CDR3 spells CATTVDMGNQPQHF. CDR3 DNA sequence: TGTGCCACCACCGTGGACATGGGCAATCAGCCCCAGCATTTT.